These T cell receptor beta chains were read from a single sample in a study of blood T cells in healthy people across ages. TCRdb reanalysed the 5' RACE reads using MiXCR and keeps one entry per CDR3 protein. The data contain over 1,500,000 distinct CDR3 sequences, roughly 50% of them singletons. Sequencing used blood. These receptors were collected from a woman aged 35 to 49 in good health. CDR3s include the opening cysteine and the closing phenylalanine or tryptophan. Fields, in order: J gene, clone size, V gene, D gene, CDR3 DNA, CDR3 protein. A D gene is named only where the DNA matches it firmly. Some rows mark clone size as missing; the rest say once, few, many or name a class of expanded clone.

TRBJ2-1 | few | TRBV5-1 | TRBD2 | TGCGCCAGCAGCTCCGGGACTAGCGGGGGGGGTGAGCAGTTCTTC | CASSSGTSGGGEQFF
TRBJ2-5 | - | TRBV7-8 | TRBD2 | TGTGCCAGCAGCTTAGTTTCCGGGGGGATAAACCAAGAGACCCAGTACTTC | CASSLVSGGINQETQYF
TRBJ2-5 | - | TRBV7-9 | - | TGTACCAGCAGCTTCCCCAGAAGCGAGACCCAGTACTTC | CTSSFPRSETQYF
TRBJ2-5 | - | TRBV7-2 | - | TGTGCCAGCAGCTTAGAGATTGCTTCAGAGACCCAGTACTTC | CASSLEIASETQYF
TRBJ2-4 | - | TRBV6-1 | - | TGTGCCAGCAGTGAACTGTTGGACTTGAAAAACATTCAGTACTTC | CASSELLDLKNIQYF
TRBJ2-2 | - | TRBV20-1 | - | TGCAGTGCTTGCGCCCCCGGGGAGCTGTTTTTT | CSACAPGELFF
TRBJ1-2 | - | TRBV13 | - | TGTGCCAGCAGCCCCCGTACAGAGGCCCTGAACTATGGCTACACCTTC | CASSPRTEALNYGYTF
TRBJ2-3 | - | TRBV28 | - | TGTGCCAGCAGTTTATCTCACCAAGGGACGCAGTATTTT | CASSLSHQGTQYF
TRBJ2-7 | few | TRBV5-1 | - | TGCGCCAGCAGCAATGCGGGGCCGGACGAGCAGTACTTC | CASSNAGPDEQYF
TRBJ2-6 | - | TRBV28 | TRBD1 | TGTGCCAGCAAATCCACAGGGGTCGCCGGGGCCAACGTCCTGACTTTC | CASKSTGVAGANVLTF
TRBJ1-5 | - | TRBV7-2 | - | TGTGCCAGCAGCTTGGACAGCAGGGTACAGCCCCAGCATTTT | CASSLDSRVQPQHF
TRBJ2-5 | - | TRBV5-1 | TRBD2 | TGCGCCAGCAGCTTGCGCCTCGGACTCCTCGGGGGGGAGACCCAGTACTTC | CASSLRLGLLGGETQYF
TRBJ2-4 | few | TRBV7-8 | - | TGTGCCAGCAGTCCATATTTGGGGGGGGGGACAGAAAACATTCAGTACTTC | CASSPYLGGGTENIQYF
TRBJ2-1 | - | TRBV10-2 | - | TGCGCCAGCAGCGAAACGGGGTTTGGGACCGCCAATGAGCAGTTCTTC | CASSETGFGTANEQFF
TRBJ1-5 | few | TRBV6-2/TRBV6-3 | - | TGTGCCAGCACCGAGACAGTCTATAGCAATCAGCCCCAGCATTTT | CASTETVYSNQPQHF
TRBJ2-1 | many | TRBV29-1 | - | TGCAGCGTTGAAGATTTGCGCTCAAGCTCCTACAATGAGCAGTTCTTC | CSVEDLRSSSYNEQFF
TRBJ1-5 | - | TRBV20-1 | TRBD1 | TGCAGTGCTGGACAGGGAATCGGCAATCAGCCCCAGCATTTT | CSAGQGIGNQPQHF
TRBJ2-7 | - | TRBV5-5 | - | TGTGCCAGCAGCTTGGCAGGGTCCCTGACCTACGAGCAGTACTTC | CASSLAGSLTYEQYF
TRBJ2-5 | - | TRBV4-1 | - | TGCGCCAGCAGTCGAAACGCAGGGGCTAGGGAAGAGACCCAGTACTTC | CASSRNAGAREETQYF
TRBJ1-2 | few | TRBV15 | - | TGTGCCACCTCCCTCCAGAGGGATGGCTACACCTTC | CATSLQRDGYTF
TRBJ2-3 | - | TRBV28 | - | TGTGCCAGCACCCCCGGCTATATCAGCAGCACAGATACGCAGTATTTT | CASTPGYISSTDTQYF
TRBJ2-5 | few | TRBV4-3 | - | TGCGCCAGCAGCCAACTTGGGAGGGCGTCACAGGGAGAGACCCAGTACTTC | CASSQLGRASQGETQYF
TRBJ2-5 | - | TRBV28 | - | TGTGCCAGCAGTCCCTCAGGCTGGAAGACCCAGTACTTC | CASSPSGWKTQYF
TRBJ2-1 | few | TRBV5-1 | TRBD1 | TGCGCCAGCAGTATCGATCCTACAGGGGGCAATGAGCAGTTCTTC | CASSIDPTGGNEQFF
TRBJ2-5 | few | TRBV3-1 | TRBD2 | TGTGCCAGCAGCCAAGGGATGTGGCGGGGGGGACAAGAGACCCAGTACTTC | CASSQGMWRGGQETQYF
TRBJ2-7 | - | TRBV28 | - | TGTGCCAGCTCCCAGAATGACGAGCAGTACTTC | CASSQNDEQYF
TRBJ1-4 | - | TRBV29-1 | - | TGCAGCGTGGACCTTGAGGGGGGGCCCAGGGGAAAACTGTTTTTT | CSVDLEGGPRGKLFF
TRBJ2-3 | few | TRBV14 | - | TGTGCCAGCAGCCGTATTGGGGCCACGCAGTATTTT | CASSRIGATQYF
TRBJ2-1 | once | TRBV12-3/TRBV12-4 | TRBD1 | TGTGCCAGCAGTTCCCTCACCGGGACAGGGGGCTGCAATGAGCAGTTCTTC | CASSSLTGTGGCNEQFF
TRBJ1-2 | - | TRBV9 | TRBD1 | TGTGCCAGCAGCGCTCGACCCGGGACAGGGTTAGGCTACACCTTC | CASSARPGTGLGYTF
TRBJ2-6 | few | TRBV6-5 | TRBD1 | TGTGCCAGCAGCTATGGGACAGGCCTCTGGGGGGCCAACGTCCTGACTTTC | CASSYGTGLWGANVLTF
TRBJ2-3 | few | TRBV12-3/TRBV12-4 | - | TGTGCCAGCAGTGGTACAGTCCTCACAGATACGCAGTATTTT | CASSGTVLTDTQYF
TRBJ2-7 | - | TRBV18 | - | TGTGCCAGCTCCTCGACAGACGGAAGGGGAGAGCAGTACTTC | CASSSTDGRGEQYF
TRBJ1-2 | few | TRBV12-3/TRBV12-4 | - | TGTGCCAGCAGTTTGGCATCTGGAGACTCTTATGGCTACACCTTC | CASSLASGDSYGYTF
TRBJ1-2 | few | TRBV7-2 | - | TGTGCCAGCAGCTCATTGGGCAGAATTCTCACAAACTATGGCTACACCTTC | CASSSLGRILTNYGYTF
TRBJ1-2 | - | TRBV7-9 | - | TGTGCCAGCACTGGTGCGGCCAGAAAGGGCTACACCTTC | CASTGAARKGYTF
TRBJ2-7 | - | TRBV5-4 | - | TGTGCCAGCAGCTCCCTTCTAACCCGAGACGGCATGTCCTACGAGCAGTACTTC | CASSSLLTRDGMSYEQYF
TRBJ2-1 | - | TRBV4-3 | - | TGCGCCAGCAGCCCGTCAGGGTTTGCTGAGCAGTTCTTC | CASSPSGFAEQFF
TRBJ2-7 | - | TRBV12-3/TRBV12-4 | - | TGTGCCAGCAGTCCAGGAGGGGTCCGATACGAGCAGTACTTC | CASSPGGVRYEQYF
TRBJ2-5 | - | TRBV24-1 | - | TGTGCCACCTCGCAGGAACTCCAAGAGACCCAGTACTTC | CATSQELQETQYF
TRBJ2-1 | few | TRBV20-1 | - | TGCAGTGCTGGGACTACCAGGGGCCCCAATGAGCAGTTCTTC | CSAGTTRGPNEQFF